Described below is a single T cell receptor beta chain sequence and its context. For the second PCR, which ran for roughly 6 to 11 cycles, a sample-barcoded 5' primer and a J-beta primer mix were used. TCRdb used MiXCR to reprocess the 5' RACE reads, holding one entry per CDR3 protein. The table has some 760,000 distinct CDR3 sequences, around 25% seen once; the top ten hold just under 9.5%. Germline lookup yields CDR1 SGHTA and CDR2 FQGNSA. Trimming pared 5 bases from V and 6 bases from J, leaving 17 bases between. This CDR3 has 14 residues. These data originate in a study of blood T cells in healthy people across ages. The sample was also reused in another study, on T cells of mothers and their children.

The gene calls are TRBV7-2 and TRBJ2-7; perhaps TRBD1 as D (6 bases). The sample was blood. This clonotype originated in a boy aged 10-17 years in good health. CDR3 sequence reads: CASSPTGFVAEQYF. CDR3 DNA sequence: TGTGCCAGCAGCCCAACAGGGTTTGTAGCCGAGCAGTACTTC.